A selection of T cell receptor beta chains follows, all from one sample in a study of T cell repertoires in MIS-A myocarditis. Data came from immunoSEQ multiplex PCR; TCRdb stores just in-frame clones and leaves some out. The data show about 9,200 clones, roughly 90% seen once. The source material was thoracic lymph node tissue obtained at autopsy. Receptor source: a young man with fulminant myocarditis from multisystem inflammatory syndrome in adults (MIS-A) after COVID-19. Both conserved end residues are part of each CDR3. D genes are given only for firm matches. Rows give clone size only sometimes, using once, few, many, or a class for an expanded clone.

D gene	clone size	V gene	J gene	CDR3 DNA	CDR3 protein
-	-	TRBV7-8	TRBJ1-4	TGTGCCAGCAGCTTACAGGGGTGGAGTGAAAAACTGTTTTTT	CASSLQGWSEKLFF
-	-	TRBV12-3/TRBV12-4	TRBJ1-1	TGTGCCAGCAATCAATACCAGAACACTGAAGCTTTCTTT	CASNQYQNTEAFF
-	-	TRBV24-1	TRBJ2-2	TGTGCCACCAGTGATTTTAAGAACACCGGGGAGCTGTTTTTT	CATSDFKNTGELFF
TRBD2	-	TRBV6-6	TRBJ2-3	TGTGCCAGCAGCCCCAGCGGGAGAGGCACAGATACGCAGTATTTT	CASSPSGRGTDTQYF
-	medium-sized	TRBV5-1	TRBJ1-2	TGCGCCAGCAGCGTGGGGGGCGCCTACTATGGCTACACCTTC	CASSVGGAYYGYTF
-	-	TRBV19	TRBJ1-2	TGTGCCAGTAGTATACAGGCCGGGGACTATGGCTACACCTTC	CASSIQAGDYGYTF
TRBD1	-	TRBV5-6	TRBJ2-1	TGTGCCAGCAGCTTTTCCGGGACAGCTCCTATCTTC	CASSFSGTAPIF
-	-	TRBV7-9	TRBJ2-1	TGTGCCAGCAGCTTAGCAGGTTCCATCGATGAGCAGTTCTTC	CASSLAGSIDEQFF
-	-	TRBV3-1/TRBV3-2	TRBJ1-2	TGTGCCAGCAGCCAAATGGGGAATGGCTACACCTTC	CASSQMGNGYTF
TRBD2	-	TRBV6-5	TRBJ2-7	TGTGCCAGCAGTTACTCGGGGACTAGCGGGGCCGTGCAGTACTTC	CASSYSGTSGAVQYF
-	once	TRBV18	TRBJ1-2	TGTGCCAGCTCGCGAGCACAAAGCGACTATGGCTACACCTTC	CASSRAQSDYGYTF
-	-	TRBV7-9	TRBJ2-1	TGTGCCAGCAGCTTAGCGCCCAGCAGGGACAATGAGCAGTTCTTC	CASSLAPSRDNEQFF
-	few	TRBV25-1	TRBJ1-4	TGTGCCAGCAGTGACCCAGGACCACGGGAAAAACTGTTTTTT	CASSDPGPREKLFF
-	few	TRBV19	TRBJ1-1	TGTGCCAGTAGTAGGGACATCCCAGGGGCTGAAGCTTTCTTT	CASSRDIPGAEAFF
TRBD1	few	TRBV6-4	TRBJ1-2	TGTGCCAGCAGTGACTCGACAGGGGTTGGCTACACCTTC	CASSDSTGVGYTF
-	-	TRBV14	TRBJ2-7	TGTGCCAGCAGCCCCAGAGAACCGACCTACGAGCAGTACTTC	CASSPREPTYEQYF
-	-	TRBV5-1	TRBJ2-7	TGCGCCAGCAGCTTGTTGGCGGGAAGCTCCTACGAGCAGTACTTC	CASSLLAGSSYEQYF
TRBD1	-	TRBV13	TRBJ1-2	TGTGCCAGCAGCTTGACACAGGGGGGTTCTAACTATGGCTACACCTTC	CASSLTQGGSNYGYTF
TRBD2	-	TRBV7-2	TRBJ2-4	TGTGCCAGCAGCCCCGGGACTAGCGGGAGGGCCGTGGGCAAAAACATTCAGTACTTC	CASSPGTSGRAVGKNIQYF
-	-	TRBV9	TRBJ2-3	TGTGCCAGCAGCGTATCGGTCCGAACCACAGATACGCAGTATTTT	CASSVSVRTTDTQYF
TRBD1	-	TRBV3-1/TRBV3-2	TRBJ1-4	TGTGCCAGCAGCCAAGAAGACAGGGGAAGCGAAAAACTGTTTTTT	CASSQEDRGSEKLFF
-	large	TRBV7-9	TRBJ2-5	TGTGCCAGCAGCCCCTCCCCTAGGACCCCAGAGACCCAGTACTTC	CASSPSPRTPETQYF